This T cell receptor (beta chain) was obtained from a study of tumor and adjacent non-tumor tissue in lung cancer (dated 2018 in TCRdb). Broadly, across the study: The cohort included roughly 11 adenocarcinoma, a couple of squamous cell carcinoma and 1 small cell lung cancer patients. Bulk TCRbeta repertoires were compared between lung tumor tissue and matched distant non-tumor lung tissue obtained from approximately 16 lung cancer patients. Over 25 paired specimens, one tumor and one normal lung sample per patient, were profiled by TCRbeta CDR3 sequencing. The roughly 15 patients were aged about 31 to 76 years, included approximately ten men and 5 women, and had TNM stage I to III disease. Sequencing produced 100 million to 150 million productive TCRbeta reads in total, an average of approximately 4 million reads per sample. What the study reported, not specific to this receptor: TCR diversity was significantly higher in younger patients, and greater tumor TCR diversity was associated with shorter overall survival and shorter disease-free survival. In normal lung, the top 100 clones accounted for a significantly larger cumulative share of the repertoire than in tumor tissue. Only roughly 15 patients were in the cohort, and the authors stated that larger samples and more detailed clinical data are needed. Significantly higher TCR diversity (inverse Simpson) was observed in tumor tissue than in normal lung tissue (approximately 430 vs 150, P = 0.0075, Mann-Whitney U test). The sequencing platform is not named in the methods, and unique molecular identifiers are not mentioned. Peripheral blood was not sequenced, so blood TCRbeta repertoires were not examined in the lung cancer patients of the study.

The germline V gene yields MGHRA for CDR1 and YSYEKL for CDR2. The CDR3 contains 16 residues, cysteine and phenylalanine counted. The kept DNA is CDR3 alone, 48 bases in frame from the first base. Trimming removed 5 bases from V and 10 bases from J; the gene matches leave 14 bases unexplained. Libraries were constructed by multiplex PCR. Sequencer: Illumina HiSeq 2500. TCRbeta libraries were built by three rounds of nested PCR using primers (Table S4), following protocols modified from ARM-PCR. Before sequencing, PCR products of 200-500 bp were cut from the gel and purified using the QIAquick gel extraction kit. Per the authors' processing: Trimmomatic was used to clean the reads, FLASH was used to merge the reads into complete CDR3 sequences, and MiTCR was used to assign the reads to V(D)J germline segments. VDJtools was used to compute clonal diversity as the inverse Simpson's index. A read counted as productive if the sequence was in-frame and lacked a premature stop codon. TCRdb took the public reads, trimmed them with fastp at Q25, ran MiXCR for clone calling and kept in-frame beta chains. CDR3 protein duplicates are merged, each entry listing the most common genes and DNA. TCRdb, not the authors, supplied the V and J calls. For this sample there are approximately 79,000 distinct CDR3 sequences; approximately 77% appear just once. The ten largest make up about 9.2% of the sample.

With respect to this clonotype: Its antigen remains unidentified. Per-nucleotide qualities are absent, and no much larger clonotype sits a single base away.

RNA was extracted from bulk unsorted tissue and checked for quality with a NanoDrop ND-1000 and an Agilent 2100. The donors were newly diagnosed lung cancer patients admitted for thoracic surgery in China from August to November 2014 who had not received prior chemotherapy. Patients who had received previous radiotherapy or chemotherapy, or who had another concurrent cancer, were excluded from the study. Pieces of surgical tissue measuring 1-2 cm3 were kept in RNAlater solution and stored at -80 degrees C until use. The sample comprised lung tumor tissue. This chain is built from TRBV4-1 and TRBJ2-4; 10 bases in between match TRBD2. The clonotype comes from a woman aged 40 to 50 with non-small cell lung cancer. The CDR3 protein: CASSSPSGRATYIQYF. The DNA sequence reads TGCGCCAGCAGCTCCCCCAGCGGGAGGGCTACGTATATTCAGTACTTC.